What follows describes a single T cell receptor (beta chain). This sample stems from a study of control samples from healthy donors and cancer patients. Sequencing used immunoSEQ multiplex PCR; TCRdb keeps in-frame clones, though not all of them. The sample records 130,000 to 150,000 clones, around 94% being singletons. The specimen was PBMCs. The sequence came from a man in his 60s with colorectal cancer.

The chain's CDR3 is CATSRSSDTQYF. As DNA, the CDR3 is TGTGCCACCAGCAGATCTTCGGATACGCAGTATTTT. This chain connects TRBV15 to TRBJ2-3, with D unclear. CDR3 length: 12 residues. Trimming removed 2 bases at V and 6 bases at J, with 6 bases between. Germline assignment: CDR1 LNHNV and CDR2 YYDKDF (reference sequence). Full variable domain (missing parts from reference TRBV15 and TRBJ2-3): DAMVIQNPRYQVTQFGKPVTLSCSQTLNHNVMYWYQQKSSQAPKLLFHYYDKDFNNEADTPDNFQSRRPNTSFCFLDIRSPGLGDTAMYLCATSRSSDTQYFGPGTRLTVL.